This is a list of T cell receptor beta chains from one sample in a study of OX40 agonist ivuxolimab in advanced cancers. Measured with immunoSEQ multiplex PCR; TCRdb has only the in-frame clones, and not every one. Of more than 80,000 clones in the sample, more than 85% are singletons; the top ten hold 0.25% to 0.35%. The input for sequencing was CD4+ or CD8+ T cells sorted from blood, taken in a trial of the OX40 agonist ivuxolimab. The receptors originated from an adult with an advanced solid tumor such as melanoma, head and neck, liver or kidney cancer. CDR3s leave out the opening cysteine and the closing phenylalanine or tryptophan. The order of the fields is V gene, clone size, CDR3 protein. Some rows mark clone size as missing; the rest say once, few, many or name a class of expanded clone.

TRBV10-3	.	AISTGLQYDEQF
TRBV19	.	ASSRGAEIRTDTQY
TRBV7-6	.	ASSFNDLTTQY
TRBV6-9	.	ASNPRGTYEQY
TRBV6-5	.	ASSYPSKNEKLF
TRBV7-6	.	ASSKGQGIPDTQY
TRBV4-3	.	ASSQDRQGAAGANVLT
TRBV7-2	.	ASSLTESYEQY
TRBV5-6	.	ASSLADGQTQY
TRBV7-2	few	ASSADGADYGYT
TRBV19	.	ASSQGDTQY
TRBV5-8	.	ASIGILAGSLGNEQF
TRBV5-1	.	ASSLTANSGNTIY
TRBV6-1	.	ATRQGPSYNEQF
TRBV25-1	.	ASRKGLPPYEQY
TRBV6-5	.	ASSYPGANEQF
TRBV5-5	once	ASSLVGAQETQY
TRBV5-1	.	ASSAAVVTGSGGYT
TRBV7-2	.	ASSSRLAGGPYEQY
TRBV5-5	.	ASSLRAPETQY
TRBV7-9	once	AYPGTEHTGELF
TRBV9	.	ASSVDGPSYNEQF
TRBV4-3	few	ASSQAGGLGNIQY
TRBV5-4	.	ASSLATRGGETQY
TRBV4-1	.	ASSQGTGRAYGYT
TRBV6-1	.	ASSGASGLAGANTGELF
TRBV11-2	.	ASSERGYGYT
TRBV18	.	ASTPGVAGELF
TRBV6-1	.	ASRLTSGAYNEQF
TRBV4-2	.	ASSPKGQSLYPDTQY
TRBV7-2	.	ASSLLHGYT
TRBV7-2	.	ASSLTPGGWETQY
TRBV7-3	.	ASSLTRNEQF
TRBV2	once	ASSETYRAPEQF
TRBV28	.	ASRRQGTDTQY
TRBV18	.	ASSPNAGGETQY
TRBV28	.	ASSLRRVTYEQY
TRBV4-1	.	ASSRTLRDRGQPQH
TRBV19	.	ASSMQLNSYEQY
TRBV30	.	AAQPGTGVVTGELF
TRBV5-1	.	ASSLGNRGRGETQY
TRBV21-1	once	ATPQTAAWNEQF
TRBV7-2	.	ASSSRGTSGRAYEQY
TRBV2	.	ASGQEATSGRAWGGELF
TRBV7-9	once	ASAPLWGGVYEQY
TRBV6-6	.	ASSSNPTNEKLF
TRBV6-4	.	ASSDSFAIPRDTQY
TRBV6-6	.	ASSFRDTIKETQY
TRBV6-6	.	ASSLDRGPTDTQY
TRBV7-2	.	ASSFGARLETQY
TRBV28	once	ASSLLGQPQH
TRBV2	.	ASSARSNYGYT
TRBV28	.	ASSGGLINEKLF
TRBV7-3	.	ASSQGAEETQY